These 5 T cell receptor beta chains share one sample of origin, sequenced in a study of patients and donors after allogeneic stem cell transplantation. TCRdb recomputed calls from the RT-PCR reads with MiXCR, one row per CDR3 protein. The sample yields about 960,000 distinct CDR3 sequences, under 20% seen once. What was sequenced was blood, either unsorted or a sorted T cell fraction (not recorded which). These receptors originate from a human donor who was either an allogeneic HSCT recipient or a stem cell or donor lymphocyte infusion donor (not recorded which). It is not recorded whose cells these are; they may come from a transplant donor.

This clonotype has at least ten counts. The CDR3 nucleotides read TGTGCCAGCAGCTGGGACCTAAACACTGAAGCTTTCTTT. Translated, it gives CASSWDLNTEAFF. The chain joins TRBV5-6 to TRBJ1-1, with TRBD1 as a possible D gene (5 bases). Trimming stripped 3 bases from V and 2 bases from J, with 8 bases between. Germline CDR1 SGHDT, CDR2 YYEEEE. The CDR3 is 13 residues long.

The chain links TRBV25-1 to TRBJ1-3, with 8 bases that match TRBD1. With V trimmed by 4 bases and J by 7 bases, 9 bases remained unmatched. Germline V CDR1 and CDR2: MGHDK, SYGVNS. The CDR3 runs 15 residues. The CDR3 DNA follows: TGTGCCAGCAGTGTCGGACAGGGCCTTTGGAACACCATATATTTT. This translates into CASSVGQGLWNTIYF.

The chain combines TRBV2 with TRBJ1-3; no clear D. V lost 3 bases, J lost 0 bases, and 6 bases lay in between. The CDR3 runs 14 residues. Germline CDR1 SNHLY, CDR2 FYNNEI. Written as DNA, the CDR3 is TGTGCCAGCAGTGAGGGCAACTCTGGAAACACCATATATTTT. This gives the protein CASSEGNSGNTIYF.

This rearrangement joins TRBV10-3 to TRBJ2-2; TRBD2 is a possible D gene (6 bases). Germline V CDR1 and CDR2: ENHRY, SYGVKD. The CDR3 length is 15 residues. Trimming shortened V by 1 base and J by 1 base, and 7 bases separated the two germline ends. CDR3 bases: TGTGCCATCAGTGAGTGGGGGGTGAACACCGGGGAGCTGTTTTTT. Encoded protein: CAISEWGVNTGELFF.

V is TRBV4-1 and J is TRBJ2-1; D call uncertain. Trimming pared 1 base from V and 6 bases from J, leaving 10 bases between. This CDR3 comprises 14 residues. Germline V gene sequence: CDR1 MGHRA, CDR2 YSYEKL. In nucleotides, the CDR3 is TGCGCCAGCAGCCAAGGGCCAGGTTCCAATGAGCAGTTCTTC. Its protein product is CASSQGPGSNEQFF.